A selection of T cell receptor beta chains follows, all from one sample in a study of T cell clones after liver transplantation. This table comes from immunoSEQ multiplex PCR, and its TCRdb copy is limited to in-frame clones, with some not included. The sample has roughly 62,000 clones, around three quarters seen once; the top ten hold 2.5% to 3%. Sequenced here: CD4+ T cells from blood, sampled at the approximately 15-month timepoint. The receptors come from a human patient who received a liver transplant. Some T cells may arise from the graft donor. The CDR3 runs from the conserved cysteine through the conserved F or W. D genes are given only for firm matches. Clone size is stated in some rows and not others, as once, few, many or a class when expanded.

v_gene: TRBV7-2; d_gene: -; j_gene: TRBJ1-1; abundance: medium-sized; len: 11; CDR3nt: TGTGCCAGCAGCGCCACGGCTGAAGCTTTCTTT; CDR3aa: CASSATAEAFF
v_gene: TRBV10-3; d_gene: TRBD1; j_gene: TRBJ1-5; abundance: -; len: 14; CDR3nt: TGTGCCATCAGTGAGTCAGCAGGGGGCAAGCCCCAGCATTTT; CDR3aa: CAISESAGGKPQHF
v_gene: TRBV6-1; d_gene: -; j_gene: TRBJ2-1; abundance: -; len: 14; CDR3nt: TGTGCCAGCAGCCGGGACTCAAGGGGCAATGAGCAGTTCTTC; CDR3aa: CASSRDSRGNEQFF
v_gene: TRBV27; d_gene: -; j_gene: TRBJ1-1; abundance: -; len: 15; CDR3nt: TGTGCCAGCAGTTTGCTCCCTCAGGGTGGCACTGAAGCTTTCTTT; CDR3aa: CASSLLPQGGTEAFF
v_gene: TRBV27; d_gene: TRBD2; j_gene: TRBJ2-1; abundance: -; len: 13; CDR3nt: TGTGCCAGCAGTTCGACTAGCTGGGGTGAGCAGTTCTTC; CDR3aa: CASSSTSWGEQFF
v_gene: TRBV28; d_gene: -; j_gene: TRBJ2-5; abundance: -; len: 14; CDR3nt: TGTGCCAGCAGTTTTGGGCAGGGTCGAGAGACCCAGTACTTC; CDR3aa: CASSFGQGRETQYF
v_gene: TRBV7-9; d_gene: -; j_gene: TRBJ2-5; abundance: once; len: 11; CDR3nt: TGTGCCAGCAGCCATGAATGGGCCCAGTACTTC; CDR3aa: CASSHEWAQYF
v_gene: TRBV14; d_gene: TRBD2; j_gene: TRBJ2-5; abundance: -; len: 15; CDR3nt: TGTGCCAGCAGCCACCCCGGGACTAGCGAAGAGACCCAGTACTTC; CDR3aa: CASSHPGTSEETQYF
v_gene: TRBV28; d_gene: TRBD1; j_gene: TRBJ1-6; abundance: -; len: 16; CDR3nt: TGTGCCAGCAGTCCTGCGGAGGGGGCAAATAGGTCACCCCTCCACTTT; CDR3aa: CASSPAEGANRSPLHF
v_gene: TRBV6-1; d_gene: TRBD1; j_gene: TRBJ1-2; abundance: many; len: 14; CDR3nt: TGTGCCAGCATTGGGACAGACGATCTCTATGGCTACACCTTC; CDR3aa: CASIGTDDLYGYTF
v_gene: TRBV9; d_gene: -; j_gene: TRBJ2-3; abundance: -; len: 14; CDR3nt: TGTGCCAGCAGCGTAAGACAGTCCTCGAGTACGCAGTATTTT; CDR3aa: CASSVRQSSSTQYF
v_gene: TRBV5-6; d_gene: TRBD1; j_gene: TRBJ2-3; abundance: -; len: 15; CDR3nt: TGTGCCAGCAGCTTGGTTCAGGGGGCAAAAGATACGCAGTATTTT; CDR3aa: CASSLVQGAKDTQYF
v_gene: TRBV18; d_gene: TRBD2; j_gene: TRBJ2-7; abundance: few; len: 13; CDR3nt: TGTGCCAGCTCGGGCGGGGGGGCCGCGGAGCAGTACTTC; CDR3aa: CASSGGGAAEQYF
v_gene: TRBV19; d_gene: TRBD2; j_gene: TRBJ2-5; abundance: -; len: 14; CDR3nt: TGTGCCAGTAGTATAGTAGCGGGGGCAGAGACCCAGTACTTC; CDR3aa: CASSIVAGAETQYF
v_gene: TRBV6-5; d_gene: TRBD2; j_gene: TRBJ2-1; abundance: few; len: 14; CDR3nt: TGTGCCAGCAGTCCAGCTAGGACTAGTGATGAGCAGTTCTTC; CDR3aa: CASSPARTSDEQFF
v_gene: TRBV19; d_gene: -; j_gene: TRBJ2-3; abundance: -; len: 15; CDR3nt: TGTGCCAGTAGTATAGCCAGTACTAGCACAGATACGCAGTATTTT; CDR3aa: CASSIASTSTDTQYF
v_gene: TRBV10-3; d_gene: -; j_gene: TRBJ2-2; abundance: -; len: 12; CDR3nt: TGTGCCATCAGTGACCCCCCCGGGGAGCTGTTTTTT; CDR3aa: CAISDPPGELFF
v_gene: TRBV18; d_gene: TRBD2; j_gene: TRBJ2-2; abundance: few; len: 16; CDR3nt: TGTGCCAGCTCACCACGGGCTAGCGGGAACACCGGGGAGCTGTTTTTT; CDR3aa: CASSPRASGNTGELFF
v_gene: TRBV7-2; d_gene: -; j_gene: TRBJ2-2; abundance: -; len: 14; CDR3nt: TGTGCCAGCAGCTTAGGAGAAAACACCGGGGAGCTGTTTTTT; CDR3aa: CASSLGENTGELFF
v_gene: TRBV2; d_gene: -; j_gene: TRBJ2-5; abundance: -; len: 16; CDR3nt: TGTGCCAGCAGTGAAGGCACAGGAGCCCGCCAAGAGACCCAGTACTTC; CDR3aa: CASSEGTGARQETQYF
v_gene: TRBV5-1; d_gene: -; j_gene: TRBJ1-5; abundance: many; len: 15; CDR3nt: TGCGCCAGCAGCTTGGGGGGGATCAGCAATCAGCCCCAGCATTTT; CDR3aa: CASSLGGISNQPQHF
v_gene: TRBV2; d_gene: TRBD1; j_gene: TRBJ2-1; abundance: few; len: 13; CDR3nt: TGTGCCAGCAACCCCTTGACAGGGGCTGAGCAGTTCTTC; CDR3aa: CASNPLTGAEQFF
v_gene: TRBV20-1; d_gene: -; j_gene: TRBJ1-1; abundance: once; len: 11; CDR3nt: TGCAGTGCTGTTATGAACACTGAAGCTTTCTTT; CDR3aa: CSAVMNTEAFF
v_gene: TRBV7-9; d_gene: TRBD2; j_gene: TRBJ2-2; abundance: -; len: 16; CDR3nt: TGTGCCAGCAGCCCCTACGGGGGGGGAAACACCGGGGAGCTGTTTTTT; CDR3aa: CASSPYGGGNTGELFF
v_gene: TRBV5-1; d_gene: -; j_gene: TRBJ2-2; abundance: -; len: 15; CDR3nt: TGCGCCAGCAGCTTGGGCGATCGGGTTACCGGGGAGCTGTTTTTT; CDR3aa: CASSLGDRVTGELFF
v_gene: TRBV4-2; d_gene: TRBD1; j_gene: TRBJ2-7; abundance: -; len: 18; CDR3nt: TGTGCCAGCAGCCAGGGCGAAACTGGACAGGGGATAACCTACGAGCAGTACTTC; CDR3aa: CASSQGETGQGITYEQYF
v_gene: TRBV6-1; d_gene: TRBD2; j_gene: TRBJ2-3; abundance: -; len: 16; CDR3nt: TGTGCCAGCAGTGCCACGAACCGGGGGGGCACAGATACGCAGTATTTT; CDR3aa: CASSATNRGGTDTQYF
v_gene: TRBV5-8; d_gene: -; j_gene: TRBJ2-1; abundance: -; len: 15; CDR3nt: TGTGCCAGCAGCGAGGGGGGAGGCTCCTACAATGAGCAGTTCTTC; CDR3aa: CASSEGGGSYNEQFF
v_gene: TRBV7-2; d_gene: -; j_gene: TRBJ1-4; abundance: -; len: 14; CDR3nt: TGTGCCAGCAGCTTGAGGGGAGGGGAAGAAAAACTGTTTTTT; CDR3aa: CASSLRGGEEKLFF
v_gene: TRBV29-1; d_gene: -; j_gene: TRBJ2-5; abundance: -; len: 10; CDR3nt: TGCAGCGTTCTTTGGGAGACCCAGTACTTC; CDR3aa: CSVLWETQYF
v_gene: TRBV25-1; d_gene: -; j_gene: TRBJ2-7; abundance: few; len: 13; CDR3nt: TGTGCCAGCAGTGATTTAGGCAGGGTCGAGCAGTACTTC; CDR3aa: CASSDLGRVEQYF
v_gene: TRBV2; d_gene: -; j_gene: TRBJ2-5; abundance: -; len: 14; CDR3nt: TGTGCCAGCAGTGGTAGTAGCCGGAGGGAGACCCAGTACTTC; CDR3aa: CASSGSSRRETQYF
v_gene: TRBV19; d_gene: -; j_gene: TRBJ2-2; abundance: -; len: 15; CDR3nt: TGTGCCAGTAGTATTCGGGGCGCGAACACCGGGGAGCTGTTTTTT; CDR3aa: CASSIRGANTGELFF
v_gene: TRBV19; d_gene: TRBD1; j_gene: TRBJ1-6; abundance: -; len: 17; CDR3nt: TGTGCCAGTAGTATCAATGAATGGACAGGACCTAATTCACCCCTCCACTTT; CDR3aa: CASSINEWTGPNSPLHF
v_gene: TRBV28; d_gene: -; j_gene: TRBJ1-4; abundance: once; len: 15; CDR3nt: TGTGCCAGCAGTTTATTGGGGACCACTAATGAAAAACTGTTTTTT; CDR3aa: CASSLLGTTNEKLFF
v_gene: TRBV5-1; d_gene: -; j_gene: TRBJ2-2; abundance: few; len: 13; CDR3nt: TGCGCCAGCAGACCCCAGAACACCGGGGAGCTGTTTTTT; CDR3aa: CASRPQNTGELFF
v_gene: TRBV19; d_gene: TRBD1; j_gene: TRBJ1-5; abundance: few; len: 17; CDR3nt: TGTGCCAGTAGTATGGGGACAGGGGGTTATAGCAATCAGCCCCAGCATTTT; CDR3aa: CASSMGTGGYSNQPQHF
v_gene: TRBV6-5; d_gene: -; j_gene: TRBJ2-1; abundance: -; len: 13; CDR3nt: TGTGCCAGCAGTTACTCAGAGGGACGTGAGCAGTTCTTC; CDR3aa: CASSYSEGREQFF
v_gene: TRBV6-5; d_gene: TRBD2; j_gene: TRBJ2-1; abundance: -; len: 15; CDR3nt: TGTGCCAGCAGTTACCCCGGACTAGCGGGTAGTGAGCAGTTCTTC; CDR3aa: CASSYPGLAGSEQFF
v_gene: TRBV4-3; d_gene: -; j_gene: TRBJ1-2; abundance: -; len: 15; CDR3nt: TGCGCCAGCAGCCAAGATAGGGGGGCGGCCTATGGCTACACCTTC; CDR3aa: CASSQDRGAAYGYTF